Listed below are T cell receptor beta chains from one sample, sequenced in a study of beta chain features in type 1 diabetes. The method was immunoSEQ multiplex PCR; TCRdb's version includes in-frame clones alone and lacks a portion of them. This sample carries under 300,000 clones, about a sixth of them seen once, and the ten largest clones take about 0.078%. The specimen was naive CD4+ T cells from blood. Receptors originate from a man aged 30 to 39 with type 1 diabetes. The CDR3 runs from the conserved cysteine through the conserved F or W. A D gene is named only where the DNA matches it firmly. Clone size appears in some rows only: once, few, many, or a class for an expanded clone.

15	TRBJ2-3	NA	few	TRBV7-8	TGTGCCAGCCTCACAGGAGTCACTAGCACAGATACGCAGTATTTT	CASLTGVTSTDTQYF
15	TRBJ2-1	NA	NA	TRBV28	TGTGCCAGCAGTTCCGGACCGAGCTCCTACAATGAGCAGTTCTTC	CASSSGPSSYNEQFF
15	TRBJ2-5	TRBD1	once	TRBV7-2	TGTGCCAGCAGCTTCCGGGGGACAGGGGGCTTTGAGCAGTACTTC	CASSFRGTGGFEQYF
14	TRBJ2-3	NA	NA	TRBV29-1	TGCAGCGTGGGAGTTCTAGGGTTTACAGATACGCAGTATTTT	CSVGVLGFTDTQYF
11	TRBJ2-7	NA	NA	TRBV5-1	TGCGCCAGCAGCTTTGACTACGAGCAGTACTTC	CASSFDYEQYF
14	TRBJ2-5	TRBD1	NA	TRBV7-2	TGTGCCAGCAGCTTAGGAGGGGGCCGGGAGACCCAGTACTTC	CASSLGGGRETQYF
14	TRBJ2-1	TRBD2	few	TRBV7-8	TGTGCCAGCTTAGAGACTAGCGGCTCCAATGAGCAGTTCTTC	CASLETSGSNEQFF
13	TRBJ1-2	NA	once	TRBV28	TGTGCCAGCAGCCCCGCAGGGAACTATGGCTACACCTTC	CASSPAGNYGYTF
13	TRBJ2-1	NA	NA	TRBV19	TGTGCCAGTAACCTACAGGGTCTGGATGAGCAGTTCTTC	CASNLQGLDEQFF
15	TRBJ1-4	NA	NA	TRBV25-1	TGTGCCAGCAGTGATCTCCGGGCGAAAAGAGAAAAACTGTTTTTT	CASSDLRAKREKLFF
15	TRBJ2-7	TRBD1	few	TRBV7-9	TGTGCCAGCAGCTTGGGACAGGGGGCTACCTACGAGCAGTACTTC	CASSLGQGATYEQYF
16	TRBJ2-1	TRBD2	NA	TRBV9	TGTGCCAGCAGCCCTGGGGGACTAGCGGGAAAAAATGAGCAGTTCTTC	CASSPGGLAGKNEQFF
15	TRBJ2-3	TRBD2	NA	TRBV5-1	TGCGCCAGCAGCTTTGGCGGGAGAGGCCCAGATACGCAGTATTTT	CASSFGGRGPDTQYF
12	TRBJ1-4	NA	NA	TRBV30	TGTGCCTACGGCCGAGGCGGTGGGAAACTGTTTTTT	CAYGRGGGKLFF
11	TRBJ2-1	NA	NA	TRBV10-3	TGTGCCATCAGTGAGTCGGGTTACGAGTTCTTC	CAISESGYEFF
15	TRBJ2-7	TRBD2	NA	TRBV30	TGTGCCTGGGACCCTGGCCCGGGACTACCCTACGAGCAGTACTTC	CAWDPGPGLPYEQYF
13	TRBJ2-1	NA	NA	TRBV9	TGTGCCAGCAGCGTAGGTGACTACAATGAGCAGTTCTTC	CASSVGDYNEQFF
15	TRBJ2-1	TRBD2	NA	TRBV9	TGTGCCAGCAGCGTAGGGACTAGCGGGATAGATGAGCAGTTCTTC	CASSVGTSGIDEQFF
16	TRBJ2-2	TRBD1	few	TRBV7-2	TGTGCCAGCAGCCGAAGACCACAGGGGGGCACCGGGGAGCTGTTTTTT	CASSRRPQGGTGELFF
14	TRBJ2-7	NA	NA	TRBV23-1	TGCGCCAGCAGCCGTTTACTCGACCCCTACGAGCAGTACTTC	CASSRLLDPYEQYF